A single sample gave rise to the 21 T cell receptor beta chains below, sequenced in a study of shared T cell receptors in the human thymus. Sequencing used immunoSEQ multiplex PCR; TCRdb keeps in-frame clones, though not all of them. The repertoire has hundreds of thousands of clones, about 90% of them found once; the top ten carry 0.009% to 0.0095%. These data were likewise used in another study, on human thymus T cells.

Sequencing was carried out using thymocytes. These receptors all stem from a boy under two years old with a congenital heart defect.

This clone was counted a single time. The chain recombines TRBV7-9 with TRBJ2-1, with D maybe TRBD2 (6 bases). Trimming took off 7 bases at V and 3 bases at J, with 13 bases between the two ends. The CDR3 is 14 amino acids. Germline V CDR1 and CDR2: SEHNR, FQNEAQ (reference sequence). In DNA form, the CDR3 reads TGTGCCAGCAACGCATGGGGGGTCTACAATGAGCAGTTCTTC. Translated, it gives CASNAWGVYNEQFF.

This rearrangement joins TRBV14 to TRBJ2-1, with 10 nucleotides matching TRBD2. The CDR3 is made up of 14 amino acids. Germline V gene sequence: CDR1 SGHDN, CDR2 FVKESK. Trimming at V came to 4 bases and at J to 8 bases, leaving 5 bases not matched to a gene. The CDR3 DNA sequence: TGTGCCAGCAGCCTTTGGACTAGCGGTCATGAGCAGTTCTTC. Translating gives CASSLWTSGHEQFF.

V is TRBV9 and J is TRBJ1-6; 8 nucleotides agree with TRBD1. From germline, CDR1 is SGDLS and CDR2 YYNGEE. The CDR3 extends over 13 amino acids. Trimming at V came to 3 bases and at J to 9 bases, leaving 2 bases not matched to a gene. In DNA form, the CDR3 reads TGTGCCAGCAGCGGGACAGGGCCTTCACCCCTCCACTTT. It translates to CASSGTGPSPLHF.

The rearrangement links TRBV7-8 to TRBJ2-7, with a possible D match to TRBD1 (6 bases). CDR1 and CDR2 from the germline V gene are SGHVS and FQNEAQ. The V end lost 6 bases, the J end lost 3 bases, and 18 bases lay between the germline ends. CDR3 length equals 15 residues. CDR3 bases: TGTGCCAGCAGTCCTCCCAGGGGAGCCGACTACGAGCAGTACTTC. Translated, it gives CASSPPRGADYEQYF.

The V and J genes are TRBV18 and TRBJ2-5; the D gene is possibly TRBD1 (6 bases). CDR3 length equals 17 residues. The V gene lost 0 bases and the J gene lost 5 bases, with 19 bases spanning the gap. CDR1 and CDR2 (germline): KGHSH, LQKENI. CDR3 in DNA: TGTGCCAGCTCACCACCGGGGACATTACACTTGGGGGAGACCCAGTACTTC. Translated: CASSPPGTLHLGETQYF.

The V gene is TRBV5-1, the J gene TRBJ2-1; 8 bases are a match to TRBD2. The germline gives CDR1 SGHRS, CDR2 YFSETQ. V was pared by 4 bases and J by 6 bases, with 6 bases of the junction left unmatched. The CDR3 is 14 residues long. The CDR3 is CASSLPTSANEQFF. For the CDR3, the DNA is TGCGCCAGCAGCCTCCCGACTAGCGCCAATGAGCAGTTCTTC.

The V gene is TRBV5-1, the J gene TRBJ2-5, with TRBD2 matching over 7 bases. This CDR3 region has 19 residues. Trimming removed 2 bases from V and 1 base from J; junction bases left unmatched: 17. CDR1 is SGHRS, CDR2 YFSETQ, per germline. The CDR3 nucleotides read TGCGCCAGCAGCTTAGGGAAGCGGGACCATTGGGCATTCCAAGAGACCCAGTACTTC. As protein: CASSLGKRDHWAFQETQYF.

The chain has TRBV5-1 and TRBJ2-1, with D perhaps TRBD2 (6 bases). Per germline, CDR1 SGHRS and CDR2 YFSETQ. This CDR3 spans 14 amino acids. V dropped 0 bases and J dropped 10 bases, with 14 bases sitting between them. CDR3 sequence reads: CASSLVREQGEQFF. The DNA of the CDR3 is TGCGCCAGCAGCTTGGTACGGGAGCAGGGCGAGCAGTTCTTC.

This chain connects TRBV7-2 to TRBJ2-1; 9 bases agree with TRBD2. Germline values: CDR1 SGHTA, CDR2 FQGNSA. V was pared by 5 bases and J by 2 bases, with 7 bases of the junction left unmatched. The CDR3 sequence is 16 residues long. CDR3 region: CASSPGLASPYNEQFF. CDR3 bases: TGTGCCAGCAGCCCCGGACTAGCGAGCCCCTACAATGAGCAGTTCTTC.

The gene calls are TRBV27 and TRBJ2-1; 9 nucleotides line up with TRBD1. Trimming cost V 4 bases and J 4 bases; bases outside gene matches: 5. The CDR3 is 15 amino acids. Germline CDR1 and CDR2: MNHEY and SMNVEV (reference sequence). The CDR3 spells CASSSRDRAYNEQFF. The CDR3 nucleotides read TGTGCCAGCAGTTCCCGGGACAGGGCTTACAATGAGCAGTTCTTC.

V gene TRBV6-1 combines with J gene TRBJ1-6; D gene ambiguous. V lost 9 bases and J lost 7, with 10 bases in between. The CDR3 covers 12 residues. Germline CDR1 MNHNS, CDR2 SASEGT. The CDR3 bases are TGTGCCAGTAAGAGCGGGAATTCACCCCTCCACTTT. This encodes CASKSGNSPLHF.

The chain links TRBV2 to TRBJ2-1; 8 bases align to TRBD2. CDR1 and CDR2 (germline): SNHLY, FYNNEI. CDR3 length equals 20 residues. V dropped 0 bases and J dropped 0; count of bases not matched to a gene: 13. The chain's CDR3 is CASSEALLGREASSYNEQFF. The CDR3 DNA follows: TGTGCCAGCAGTGAAGCGCTTCTGGGGCGGGAGGCGAGCTCCTACAATGAGCAGTTCTTC.

This sequence joins TRBV15 and TRBJ1-2; TRBD1 aligns across 10 bases. The V and J ends lost 1 base and 4 bases, in that order; junction bases with no gene match: 6. Germline lookup yields CDR1 LNHNV and CDR2 YYDKDF (reference sequence). The CDR3 is made up of 16 amino acids. The CDR3 DNA sequence: TGTGCCACCAGCAGAGTTGACAGGGGGCGGGTCTATGGCTACACCTTC. Translating it yields CATSRVDRGRVYGYTF.

V and J are TRBV28 and TRBJ1-2; possible D gene TRBD1, 6 bases. The germline V and J ends were trimmed by 6 bases and 8 bases, with 22 bases remaining between them. The CDR3 contains 15 residues. Germline-derived CDR1 and CDR2 are MDHEN and SYDVKM. The CDR3 DNA sequence: TGTGCCAGCAGGTTACTTAGGGGGGGGAAGGGCGGCTACACCTTC. This translates into CASRLLRGGKGGYTF.

V gene TRBV6-5 combines with J gene TRBJ2-7; D unclear. Germline V gives CDR1 MNHEY, CDR2 SVGAGI. V was trimmed by 0 bases and J by 4 bases, leaving 10 bases between them. This CDR3 region has 14 residues. CDR3: CASSYSRPKYEQYF. Written as DNA, the CDR3 is TGTGCCAGCAGTTACTCGCGGCCGAAGTACGAGCAGTACTTC.

The rearrangement links TRBV7-2 to TRBJ1-1; 7 positions agree with TRBD1. The CDR3 spans 16 residues. Unmatched junction bases numbered 9, after V lost 5 bases and J lost 0 bases. Germline values: CDR1 SGHTA, CDR2 FQGNSA. Written as DNA, the CDR3 is TGTGCCAGCAGCCCTACAGACAGGGAAATGAACACTGAAGCTTTCTTT. Amino acids: CASSPTDREMNTEAFF.

The chain links TRBV19 to TRBJ2-5, with TRBD2 as a possible D gene (7 bases). The V gene lost 3 bases and the J gene lost 4 bases, with 15 bases spanning the gap. From germline, CDR1 is LNHDA and CDR2 SQIVND (reference sequence). CDR3 length: 15 amino acids. The CDR3 DNA follows: TGTGCCAGTAGTATGCGCGGGGGCACCCCAGAGACCCAGTACTTC. Residues: CASSMRGGTPETQYF.

The J gene is TRBJ1-5, the V gene TRBV6-1, with D tentatively TRBD1 (5 bases). Trimming took 2 bases from V and 1 from J, leaving 15 bases between them. CDR1 and CDR2 (germline): MNHNS, SASEGT. This CDR3 has 17 residues. Written as DNA, the CDR3 is TGTGCCAGCAGTGAAAGGTGGACAATCGTCAGCAATCAGCCCCAGCATTTT. This encodes CASSERWTIVSNQPQHF.

The chain combines TRBV9 with TRBJ2-5, with D unclear. The ends were cut back, 3 bases at V and 5 bases at J, with 8 bases in the middle. The CDR3 is made up of 12 amino acids. Germline loops: CDR1 SGDLS, CDR2 YYNGEE. CDR3 nucleotide sequence: TGTGCCAGCAGCGCCCAACAGGAGACCCAGTACTTC. Translating it yields CASSAQQETQYF.

The CDR3 here is CASSQDRVQGPSSGNTIYF. CDR3 DNA: TGCGCCAGCAGCCAAGATCGGGTACAGGGCCCTTCCTCTGGAAACACCATATATTTT. This chain links TRBV4-3 with TRBJ1-3; perhaps TRBD1 as D (6 bases). Trimming pared 0 bases from V and 0 bases from J, leaving 18 bases between. Germline CDR1 LGHNA, CDR2 YSLEER. There are 19 residues in the CDR3.

The chain is built from TRBV5-1 and TRBJ2-3; weak D call: TRBD2 (5 bases). In germline, CDR1 is SGHRS, CDR2 YFSETQ. Trimming removed 7 bases from V and 2 bases from J, with 11 bases in between. The CDR3 runs 13 residues. Written as DNA, the CDR3 is TGCGCCAGCCGGATGGGAGTCACAGATACGCAGTATTTT. Translating it yields CASRMGVTDTQYF.